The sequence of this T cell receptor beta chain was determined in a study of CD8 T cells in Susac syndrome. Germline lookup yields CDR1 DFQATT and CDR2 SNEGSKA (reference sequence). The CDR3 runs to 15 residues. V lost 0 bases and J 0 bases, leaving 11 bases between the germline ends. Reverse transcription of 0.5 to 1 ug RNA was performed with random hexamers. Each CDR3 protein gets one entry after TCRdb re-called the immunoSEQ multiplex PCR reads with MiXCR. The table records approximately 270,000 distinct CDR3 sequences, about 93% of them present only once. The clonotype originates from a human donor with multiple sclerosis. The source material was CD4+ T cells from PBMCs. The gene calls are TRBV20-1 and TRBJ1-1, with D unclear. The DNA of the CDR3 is TGCAGTGCTAGAGATGCGGTCAACATGAACACTGAAGCTTTCTTT. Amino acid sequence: CSARDAVNMNTEAFF.